Following are 2 T cell receptor beta chains from one sample sequenced in a study of cytomegalovirus exposure and HLA in healthy donors. The PCR ran on 60 Vbeta and 13 Jbeta primers. TCRdb keeps only in-frame clones here, not all; method: immunoSEQ multiplex PCR. The sample lists around 120,000 clones; 75% to 85% were seen once. Specimen: PBMCs. The source is a middle-aged woman in good health and CMV-seropositive.

This clone has just one count. The rearrangement uses TRBV7-9 and TRBJ1-1; possible D gene TRBD1, 5 bases. The CDR3 totals 14 residues. V shed 3 bases and J shed 2 bases, with 10 bases lying between them. The V gene's germline CDR1 is SEHNR and CDR2 FQNEAQ (reference sequence). The CDR3 spells CASSFRTHNTEAFF. The DNA for the CDR3 is TGTGCCAGCAGCTTCCGGACACATAACACTGAAGCTTTCTTT.

The chain links TRBV19 to TRBJ2-5; TRBD2 matches 8 bases. V shed 5 bases and J 3 bases; nucleotides not matched to a gene: 8. The CDR3 is made up of 15 amino acids. CDR1 is LNHDA and CDR2 is SQIVND in the germline V gene (reference sequence). CDR3 DNA sequence: TGTGCCAGTAGTCCCGTTTCAGCGGGGGAAGAGACCCAGTACTTC. Its protein is CASSPVSAGEETQYF. The full variable domain, rest sourced from reference TRBV19 and TRBJ2-5, is DGGITQSPKYLFRKEGQNVTLSCEQNLNHDAMYWYRQDPGQGLRLIYYSQIVNDFQKGDIAEGYSVSREKKESFPLTVTSAQKNPTAFYLCASSPVSAGEETQYFGPGTRLLVL.